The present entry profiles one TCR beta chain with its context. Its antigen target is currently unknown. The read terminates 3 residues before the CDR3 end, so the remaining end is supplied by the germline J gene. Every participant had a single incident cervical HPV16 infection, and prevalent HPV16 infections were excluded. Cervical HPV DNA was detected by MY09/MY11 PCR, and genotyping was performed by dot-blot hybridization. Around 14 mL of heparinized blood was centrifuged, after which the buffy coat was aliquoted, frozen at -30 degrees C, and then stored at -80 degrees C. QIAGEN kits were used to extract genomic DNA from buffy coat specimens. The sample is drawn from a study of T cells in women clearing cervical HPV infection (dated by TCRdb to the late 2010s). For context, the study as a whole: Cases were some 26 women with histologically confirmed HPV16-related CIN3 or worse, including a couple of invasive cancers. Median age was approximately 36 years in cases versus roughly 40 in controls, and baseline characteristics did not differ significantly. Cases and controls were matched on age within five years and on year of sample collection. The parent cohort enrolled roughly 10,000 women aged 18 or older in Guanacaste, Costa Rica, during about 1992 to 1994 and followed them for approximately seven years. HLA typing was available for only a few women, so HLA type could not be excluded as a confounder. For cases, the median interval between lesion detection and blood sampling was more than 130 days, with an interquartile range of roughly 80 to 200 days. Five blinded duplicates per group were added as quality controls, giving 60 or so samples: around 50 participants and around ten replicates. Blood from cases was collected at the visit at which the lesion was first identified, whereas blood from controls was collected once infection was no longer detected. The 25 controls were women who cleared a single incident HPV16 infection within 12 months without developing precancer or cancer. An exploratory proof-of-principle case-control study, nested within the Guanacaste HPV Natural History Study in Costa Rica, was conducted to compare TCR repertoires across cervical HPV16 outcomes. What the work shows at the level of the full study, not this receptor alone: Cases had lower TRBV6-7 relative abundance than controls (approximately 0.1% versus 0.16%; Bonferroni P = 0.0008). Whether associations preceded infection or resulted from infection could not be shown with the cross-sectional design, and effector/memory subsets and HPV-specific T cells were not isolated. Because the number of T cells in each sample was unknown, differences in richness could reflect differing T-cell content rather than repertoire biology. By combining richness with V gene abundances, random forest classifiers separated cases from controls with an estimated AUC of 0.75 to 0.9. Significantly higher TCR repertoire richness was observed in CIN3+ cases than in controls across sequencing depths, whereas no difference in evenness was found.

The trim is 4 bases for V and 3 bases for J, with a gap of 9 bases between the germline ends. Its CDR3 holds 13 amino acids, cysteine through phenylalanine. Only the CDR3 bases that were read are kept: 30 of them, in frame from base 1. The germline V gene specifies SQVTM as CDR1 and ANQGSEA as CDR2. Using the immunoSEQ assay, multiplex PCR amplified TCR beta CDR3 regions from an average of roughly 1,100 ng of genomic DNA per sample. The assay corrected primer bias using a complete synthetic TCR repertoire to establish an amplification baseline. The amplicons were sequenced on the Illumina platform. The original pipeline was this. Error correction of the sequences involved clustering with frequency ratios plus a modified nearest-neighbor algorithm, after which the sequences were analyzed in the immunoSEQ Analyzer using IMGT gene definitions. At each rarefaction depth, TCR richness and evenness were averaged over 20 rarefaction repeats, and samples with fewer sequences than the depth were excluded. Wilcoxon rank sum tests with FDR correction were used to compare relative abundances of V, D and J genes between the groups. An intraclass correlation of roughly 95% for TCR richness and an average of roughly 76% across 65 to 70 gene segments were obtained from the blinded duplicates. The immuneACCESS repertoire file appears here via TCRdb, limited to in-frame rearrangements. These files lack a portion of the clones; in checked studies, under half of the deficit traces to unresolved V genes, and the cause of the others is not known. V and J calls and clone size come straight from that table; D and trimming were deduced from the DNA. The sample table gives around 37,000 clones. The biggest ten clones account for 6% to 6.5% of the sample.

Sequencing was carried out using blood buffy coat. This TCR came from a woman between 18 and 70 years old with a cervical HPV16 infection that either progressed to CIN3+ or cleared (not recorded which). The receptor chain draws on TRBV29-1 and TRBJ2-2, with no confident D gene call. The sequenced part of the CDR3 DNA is TGCAGCGTTGCGAGCACAGACACCGGGGAG. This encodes CSVASTDTGE. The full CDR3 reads CSVASTDTGELFF.